This TCR beta chain came from a study of shared clonotypes between healthy human individuals (dated by TCRdb to the early 2020s). For the study in its entirety: Two women and a few men aged 18 to 49 years were included in the cohort. For each donor, CD4 naive and CD4 memory were each run on three plates, CD8 naive on two plates, and CD8 memory on one plate. Blood TCR repertoires of a handful of healthy adults were deeply sequenced to estimate repertoire size and the extent of clonotype sharing between individuals. Libraries were prepared and TCR repertoires were sequenced by different laboratories using diverse techniques, in order to increase sequencing depth and limit assay-specific biases. Between about 0.8 and 9.5 billion PBMCs per donor were obtained by leukapheresis. Paper-wide results and their limitations: Incomplete sequencing was indicated by rarefaction of sorted-subset datasets, despite the large sequencing depth. Estimated clonotype richness was generally larger for naive than for memory subsets. Only blood was sampled, and tissue TCR repertoires likely differ from those in blood. Compared with non-shared clonotypes, clonotypes shared by all four sorted-subset donors had higher generation probabilities. Pairwise subsampling led to the expectation that sequencing depth would affect the degree of clonotype sharing among donors. Because the study included only a small number of donors, the genetic and exposure-history diversity represented was limited. Across a handful of donors, around 5% of naive CD4, roughly 3.8% of naive CD8, under 2.5% of memory CD4, and over 0.35% of memory CD8 clonotypes were shared.

Remarks on this clone: No cognate antigen has been identified for it. Within one base of it there is no much larger clone, and no base qualities were kept.

Healthy HIV-negative adults with no recently reported acute infections or vaccinations were included as donors. Every donor was a Caucasian adult living in Nashville, Tennessee, USA. CD4+ T cells were enriched by magnetic negative selection; naive cells were then positively selected on CD45RA, and the negative fraction formed the memory subset. After blood collection by leukapheresis, PBMCs were isolated using Ficoll-Histopaque density gradient centrifugation and then cryopreserved in the vapor phase of liquid nitrogen. Purity and quantity of every magnetically sorted T cell population were checked by analytical flow cytometry. Genomic DNA was isolated from every sorted fraction and measured by UV absorbance on a Nanodrop 2000c. Using the deep immunoSEQ assay, multiplex PCR amplified TCR CDR3 regions from genomic DNA. For each cell subset, the extracted genomic DNA was distributed evenly across all wells of several immunoSEQ 96-well plates, and each plate served as one replicate. For sorted subsets, about 210 ng of genomic DNA, equivalent to 25,000 to 35,000 T cell genomes, went into each replicate PCR. The purified libraries were quantified using a Qubit 3.0 fluorometer, sized with a Bioanalyzer 2100, and then quantified again using the KAPA Library Quantification kit. Every immunoSEQ 96-well plate was sequenced on a dedicated single-read 150-cycle Illumina NextSeq 550 flow cell. The paper's processing steps were these. Because only junctional sequences without quality scores were contained in the immunoSEQ output, filtering matching that applied to full-length reads could not be performed. Sequences were annotated with PyIR, a Python wrapper for IgBLAST v1.9, and V/J genes and CDR3 were assigned using IMGT germline references. Reads with weak V/J assignments (E-value above 1e-6), missing CDR3, stop codons, out-of-frame junctions, or ambiguous translated residues were removed. V3J clonotypes were defined as sequences sharing the same inferred V gene, J gene, and CDR3 amino acid sequence. Percentage overlap between repertoires was computed as shared unique clonotypes divided by the size of the smaller repertoire. Three approaches were used to assess repertoire richness: RTK rarefaction, the Chao1 estimator, and Recon v2.1 estimates of unobserved clonotypes. For all TCRbeta clonotypes obtained by the gDNA method from several donors, generation probabilities were computed with OLGA. TCRdb re-hosts the immuneACCESS table, in-frame sequences only. Its copies lack some clones; in the studies checked, an unresolved V gene accounts for under half of them, and the cause for the rest is not known. That table furnishes V, J and clone size, whereas the DNA furnished D and trimming. The sample table shows over 2 million clones, and around 93% are seen once. The top ten constitute 0.3% to 0.4% of the sample.

Inclusive of the bounding cysteine and phenylalanine, the CDR3 is 14 residues long. Left in the record is the CDR3 DNA by itself, 42 bases read in frame from the first base. V loses 3 bases, J loses 1 base, and the germline ends lie 9 bases apart. The germline V gene provides CDR1 KGHSH and CDR2 LQKENI. The sequencing input was naive CD4+ T cells from PBMCs. The sample's cell subset or site label is to be understood as: CD45RA+ positively selected. The V and J segments used are TRBV18 and TRBJ1-1, and possibly TRBD1, on 5 matching bases. This clonotype originated in a man aged 18 to 29 in good health. Some clones in this sample may be carry-over from other donors' samples. This receptor has the CDR3 CASSPPTGNTEAFF. The nucleotides are TGTGCCAGCTCACCCCCAACAGGGAACACTGAAGCTTTCTTT.